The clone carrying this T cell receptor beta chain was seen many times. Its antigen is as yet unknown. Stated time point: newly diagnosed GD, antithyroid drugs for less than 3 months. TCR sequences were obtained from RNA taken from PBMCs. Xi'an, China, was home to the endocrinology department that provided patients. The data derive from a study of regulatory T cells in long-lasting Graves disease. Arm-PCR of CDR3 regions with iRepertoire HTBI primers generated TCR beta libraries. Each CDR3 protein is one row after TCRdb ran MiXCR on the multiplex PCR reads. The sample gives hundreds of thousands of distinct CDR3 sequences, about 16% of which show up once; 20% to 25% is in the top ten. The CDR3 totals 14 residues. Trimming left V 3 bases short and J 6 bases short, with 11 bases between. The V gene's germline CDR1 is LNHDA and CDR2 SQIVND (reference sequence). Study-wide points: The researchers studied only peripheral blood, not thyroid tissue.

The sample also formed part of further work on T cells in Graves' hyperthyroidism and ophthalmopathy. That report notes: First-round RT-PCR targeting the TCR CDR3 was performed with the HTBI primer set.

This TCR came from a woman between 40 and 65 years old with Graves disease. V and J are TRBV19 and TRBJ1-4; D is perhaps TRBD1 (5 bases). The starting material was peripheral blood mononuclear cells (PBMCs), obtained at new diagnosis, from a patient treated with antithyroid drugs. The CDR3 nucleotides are TGTGCCAGTAGTATCGGGGGGATGGATGAAAAACTGTTTTTT. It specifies CASSIGGMDEKLFF.